This T cell receptor (beta chain) was found in a study of OX40 agonist ivuxolimab in advanced cancers. The CDR3 contains 9 residues. Germline CDR1 reads DFQATT; CDR2 reads SNEGSKA (reference sequence). Trimming took 6 bases from V and 8 from J, leaving 7 bases between them. The method was immunoSEQ multiplex PCR; TCRdb's version includes in-frame clones alone and lacks a portion of them. This sample carries 40,000 to 45,000 clones, roughly 90% of them seen once, and the ten largest clones take less than 15%. Source: CD4+ or CD8+ T cells sorted from blood, taken in a trial of the OX40 agonist ivuxolimab. The TCR sequence derives from an adult with an advanced solid tumor such as melanoma, head and neck, liver or kidney cancer. The gene calls are TRBV20-1 and TRBJ1-2, with D hard to call. CDR3 amino acids: CSAMGGYTF. Written as DNA, the CDR3 is TGCAGTGCCATGGGAGGCTACACCTTC.